This T cell receptor (beta chain) was recovered during a study of cytomegalovirus exposure and HLA in healthy donors. Vbeta (60) and Jbeta (13) primers were used in the PCR. Using immunoSEQ multiplex PCR, the repertoire was profiled, and TCRdb retains in-frame clones only, with some absent. The table lists 160,000 or so clones. Study findings and constraints: Usually a TCR sequence was rare, but some public TCRs were found in many donors. A later analysis appeared to link common viral pathogens to several of the most significant clusters.

Remarks on this clone: Its antigen is unknown.

The receptor comes from a man aged 30 to 39 in good health and CMV-seronegative. The sequencing sample was made of PBMCs.

The CDR3 DNA reads as TGTGCCAGCAGCTCTCCGAGGACAGGGGGCTACTACGAGCAGTACTTC. Its translation: CASSSPRTGGYYEQYF. The chain couples TRBV7-9 to TRBJ2-7; TRBD1 matches at 11 bases. V was clipped by 4 bases and J by 3 bases; unmatched bases: 8. The CDR3 spans 16 residues. CDR1 is SEHNR and CDR2 is FQNEAQ in the germline V gene (reference sequence).